This is a list of T cell receptor beta chains from one sample in a study of OX40 agonist ivuxolimab in advanced cancers. Sequenced by immunoSEQ multiplex PCR; TCRdb stores in-frame clones only, minus some. Found here are around 15,000 clones, 80% to 90% of them singletons; the top ten hold 72%. The sequences come from CD4+ or CD8+ T cells sorted from blood, collected in a trial of the OX40 agonist ivuxolimab. The source is an adult with an advanced solid tumor such as melanoma, head and neck, liver or kidney cancer. Each CDR3 is given without its conserved first and last residue.

>13|TRBJ2-7|TRBV7-3
ASSLLAGGSYEQY
>13|TRBJ1-2|TRBV5-6
ASSLEGVSNYGYT
>11|TRBJ2-3|TRBV11-2
ASSFTLADTQY
>17|TRBJ2-7|TRBV7-2
ASSLGQGPTPLESYEQY
>12|TRBJ2-7|TRBV6-6
ASSPGEAGNEQY
>11|TRBJ2-7|TRBV5-1
ASSLEGLYEQY
>12|TRBJ2-7|TRBV13
ASSFRGTAYEQY
>13|TRBJ2-5|TRBV11-1
ASSLGLAGQETQY
>14|TRBJ2-1|TRBV4-3
ASSQAGLGGNNEQF
>14|TRBJ2-7|TRBV27
ASSLSASDPGYEQY
>17|TRBJ1-2|TRBV7-6
ASSLGRSGTGGPNYGYT
>12|TRBJ1-6|TRBV25-1
ASNPGHYNSPLH
>12|TRBJ1-2|TRBV7-8
ASSLTRPNYGYT
>11|TRBJ1-2|TRBV6-4
ASSPQGNYGYT
>15|TRBJ1-1|TRBV28
ASSIGTGGRVYTEAF
>12|TRBJ2-1|TRBV7-9
ASSSPGQRFEQF
>13|TRBJ1-1|TRBV6-5
ASSSDSPPVSEAF
>13|TRBJ1-1|TRBV19
ASSAWDRANTEAF
>12|TRBJ2-5|TRBV6-5
ASSYHTGVETQY
>12|TRBJ1-2|TRBV4-1
ASSQKGMREGYT
>15|TRBJ2-5|TRBV19
ASSIAPYPGLQETQY
>12|TRBJ1-1|TRBV28
ASRLWDLNTEAF
>14|TRBJ2-7|TRBV18
ASSPRPGTGSHEQY
>12|TRBJ2-7|TRBV7-9
ASSPGGSGYEQY
>14|TRBJ2-7|TRBV15
ATSRERLAGDYEQY
>13|TRBJ1-6|TRBV15
ATTSRTGGESPLH
>11|TRBJ2-5|TRBV27
ASSLQGWETQY
>13|TRBJ1-6|TRBV6-5
ASSTLGQELSPLH
>12|TRBJ1-2|TRBV27
ASGLSGGNYGYT
>16|TRBJ2-1|TRBV7-8
ASSFGPTGGLLYNEQF
>13|TRBJ2-2|TRBV4-1
ASSLGVAGTGELF
>11|TRBJ1-1|TRBV7-9
SLRRGTDTEAF
>13|TRBJ1-5|TRBV2
ASSEAGVLDQPQH
>11|TRBJ2-7|TRBV11-2
ASSLGTDYEQY
>11|TRBJ1-5|TRBV13
ASSFRIGAPQH
>13|TRBJ1-5|TRBV7-2
ASSPGQYSNQPQH
>14|TRBJ2-2|TRBV7-2
ASSLPETGNTGELF
>11|TRBJ2-3|TRBV7-3
ASSSGLSNTQY
>12|TRBJ1-3|TRBV6-1
ASRTGSSGNTIY
>15|TRBJ2-7|TRBV5-4
ASSEFESPGTEYEQY
>12|TRBJ2-3|TRBV7-9
ASSGLWSTDTQY
>13|TRBJ2-7|TRBV7-2
ASSPFEEGPYEQY
>12|TRBJ1-2|TRBV28
ASRAVGGDLGYT
>12|TRBJ2-7|TRBV7-9
ASSSPGNSYEQY
>14|TRBJ2-1|TRBV6-5
ASSYSNGGVDNEQF
>12|TRBJ1-2|TRBV6-5
ASSTQGGSNGYT
>14|TRBJ2-3|TRBV4-3
ASSQEGGTSTDTQY
>16|TRBJ2-2|TRBV4-3
ASAPSWLLAGDTGELF